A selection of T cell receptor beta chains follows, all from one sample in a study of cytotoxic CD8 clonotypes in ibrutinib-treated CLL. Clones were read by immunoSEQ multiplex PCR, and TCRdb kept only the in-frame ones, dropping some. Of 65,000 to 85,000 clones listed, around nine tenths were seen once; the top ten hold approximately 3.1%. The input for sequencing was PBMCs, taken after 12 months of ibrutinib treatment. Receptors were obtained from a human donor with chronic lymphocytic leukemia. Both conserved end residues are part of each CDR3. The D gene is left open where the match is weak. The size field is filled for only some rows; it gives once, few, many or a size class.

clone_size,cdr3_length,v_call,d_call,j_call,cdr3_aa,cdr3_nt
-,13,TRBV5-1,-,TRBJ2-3,CASTLEGADTQYF,TGCGCCAGCACCCTAGAGGGCGCAGATACGCAGTATTTT
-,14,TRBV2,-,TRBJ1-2,CASSEYEQWYGYTF,TGTGCCAGCAGTGAATACGAACAATGGTATGGCTACACCTTC
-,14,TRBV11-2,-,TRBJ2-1,CASSLDPRGNEQFF,TGTGCCAGCAGCTTAGACCCTAGGGGGAATGAGCAGTTCTTC
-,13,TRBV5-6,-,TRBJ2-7,CASSRTEGYEQYF,TGTGCCAGCAGTCGAACGGAGGGCTACGAGCAGTACTTC
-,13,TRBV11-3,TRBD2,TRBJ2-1,CASSLPVTSEQFF,TGTGCCAGCAGCTTACCGGTGACTAGCGAGCAGTTCTTC
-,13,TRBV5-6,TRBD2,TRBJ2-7,CASRTGLAAGGHF,TGTGCCAGCAGGACGGGACTAGCGGCCGGAGGGCACTTC
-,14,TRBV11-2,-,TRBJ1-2,CASSLQILNYGYTF,TGTGCCAGCAGCTTGCAGATACTCAACTATGGCTACACCTTC
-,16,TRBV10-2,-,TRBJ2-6,CASTLGLGTGANVLTF,TGCGCCAGCACCCTCGGTCTAGGAACTGGGGCCAACGTCCTGACTTTC
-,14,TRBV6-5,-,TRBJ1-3,CASSYSKARNTIYF,TGTGCCAGCAGTTATTCGAAAGCCCGAAACACCATATATTTT
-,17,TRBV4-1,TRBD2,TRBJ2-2,CASRNRLADRNTGELFF,TGCGCCAGCAGGAACCGACTAGCGGATCGAAACACCGGGGAGCTGTTTTTT
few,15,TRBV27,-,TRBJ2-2,CASAQTGLNTGELFF,TGTGCCAGCGCCCAAACAGGGTTGAACACCGGGGAGCTGTTTTTT
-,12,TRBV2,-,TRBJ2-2,CASSRDDRQLFF,TGTGCCAGCAGTCGCGACGACCGACAGCTGTTTTTT
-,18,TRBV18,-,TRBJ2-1,CASWLVSGLSNSYNEQFF,TGTGCCAGCTGGCTAGTTTCCGGGCTTAGCAACTCCTACAATGAGCAGTTCTTC
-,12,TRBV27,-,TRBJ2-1,CASSPQGREQFF,TGTGCCAGCAGTCCACAGGGACGAGAGCAGTTCTTC
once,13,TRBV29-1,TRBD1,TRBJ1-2,CSVKPRTGHGYTF,TGCAGCGTCAAACCTAGGACAGGGCATGGCTACACCTTC
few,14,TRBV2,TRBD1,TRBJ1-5,CASSELAGGQPQHF,TGTGCCAGCAGTGAATTGGCAGGGGGTCAGCCCCAGCATTTT
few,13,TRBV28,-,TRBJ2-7,CATLLGGTYEQYF,TGTGCCACGCTTCTTGGGGGAACCTACGAGCAGTACTTC
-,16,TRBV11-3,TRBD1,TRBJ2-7,CASSLGLDRGLYEQYF,TGTGCCAGCAGCTTAGGGCTTGACAGGGGGCTTTACGAGCAGTACTTC
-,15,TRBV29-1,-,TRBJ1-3,CSVERPGFSGNTIYF,TGCAGCGTTGAGAGGCCCGGATTCTCTGGAAACACCATATATTTT
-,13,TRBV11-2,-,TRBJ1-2,CASSPTVNYGYTF,TGTGCCAGCAGCCCGACAGTTAACTATGGCTACACCTTC
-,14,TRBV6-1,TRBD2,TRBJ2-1,CASRIGTTYNEQFF,TGTGCCAGCAGGATCGGGACTACATACAATGAGCAGTTCTTC
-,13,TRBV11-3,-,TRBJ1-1,CASSPGHNTEAFF,TGTGCCAGCAGCCCCGGGCACAACACTGAAGCTTTCTTT
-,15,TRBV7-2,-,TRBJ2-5,CASSYRRASQETQYF,TGTGCCAGCAGCTATCGCCGGGCATCCCAAGAGACCCAGTACTTC
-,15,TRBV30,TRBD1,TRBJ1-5,CAWSLGTGGYQPQHF,TGTGCCTGGAGTCTAGGGACAGGGGGCTATCAGCCCCAGCATTTT
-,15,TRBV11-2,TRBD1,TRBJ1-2,CASSLIQGANYGYTF,TGTGCCAGCAGCTTAATACAGGGGGCTAACTATGGCTACACCTTC
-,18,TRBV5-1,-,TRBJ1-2,CASSLSLSPRQDDGGYTF,TGCGCCAGCAGCTTATCCCTCTCTCCTAGACAGGATGACGGTGGCTACACCTTC
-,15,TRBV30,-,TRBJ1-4,CAWSVKSSGNKKLFF,TGTGCCTGGAGTGTAAAGTCCTCGGGGAATAAAAAACTGTTTTTT
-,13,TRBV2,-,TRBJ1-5,CASRSAASQPQHF,TGTGCCAGCAGGTCCGCCGCGAGTCAGCCCCAGCATTTT
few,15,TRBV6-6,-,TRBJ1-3,CASSPRTDSGNTIYF,TGTGCCAGCAGCCCGAGGACAGATTCTGGAAACACCATATATTTT
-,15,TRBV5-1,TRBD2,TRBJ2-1,CASSLGSSGYNEQFF,TGCGCCAGCAGCTTGGGGTCTAGCGGCTACAATGAGCAGTTCTTC
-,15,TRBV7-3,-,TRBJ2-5,CASSLTRDSQETQYF,TGTGCCAGCAGTCTGACCCGGGACTCCCAAGAGACCCAGTACTTC
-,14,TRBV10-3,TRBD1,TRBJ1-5,CAISRTGLNQPQHF,TGTGCCATCAGTCGGACAGGGTTAAACCAGCCCCAGCATTTT
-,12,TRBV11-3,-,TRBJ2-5,CASSLDIITQYF,TGTGCCAGCAGCTTAGATATCATCACCCAGTACTTC
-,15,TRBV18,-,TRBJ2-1,CASSVARPPTNEQFF,TGTGCCAGCTCAGTAGCTCGACCCCCCACGAATGAGCAGTTCTTC
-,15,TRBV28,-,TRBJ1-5,CASSFSRQINQPQHF,TGTGCCAGCAGTTTTTCGAGACAGATCAATCAGCCCCAGCATTTT
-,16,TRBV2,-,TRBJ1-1,CASSDIRGARKTEAFF,TGTGCCAGCAGTGACATTCGGGGGGCGCGGAAGACTGAAGCTTTCTTT
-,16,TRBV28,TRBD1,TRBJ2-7,CASSTQTGGHYYEQYF,TGTGCCAGCAGTACCCAGACAGGGGGCCATTATTACGAGCAGTACTTC
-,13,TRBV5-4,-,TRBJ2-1,CASSFGSPDEQFF,TGTGCCAGCAGCTTCGGGAGCCCGGATGAGCAGTTCTTC
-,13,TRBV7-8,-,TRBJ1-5,CASSLSGGQPQHF,TGTGCCAGCAGCTTATCCGGAGGCCAGCCCCAGCATTTT
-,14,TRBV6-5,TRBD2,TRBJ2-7,CASSGLAGGSEQYF,TGTGCCAGCAGCGGACTAGCGGGAGGGTCCGAGCAGTACTTC
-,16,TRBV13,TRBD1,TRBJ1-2,CASSFGTGGNLLGYTF,TGTGCCAGCAGCTTCGGGACAGGGGGTAATCTTCTCGGCTACACCTTC
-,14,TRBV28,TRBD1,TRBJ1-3,CASSPLGQGRFSGF,TGTGCCAGCAGTCCCCTTGGACAGGGTCGGTTTTCGGGCTTT
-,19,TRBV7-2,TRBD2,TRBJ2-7,CASSSYRTSGKMRPYEQYF,TGTGCCAGCAGCTCCTACAGGACTAGCGGAAAAATGAGGCCCTACGAGCAGTACTTC
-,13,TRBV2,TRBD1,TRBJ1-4,CARRDRVNEKLFF,TGTGCCAGACGGGACAGGGTTAATGAAAAACTGTTTTTT
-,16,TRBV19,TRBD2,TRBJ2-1,CASSIGPGVAGVQIFF,TGTGCCAGTAGTATAGGGCCCGGGGTAGCGGGAGTACAAATATTCTTC
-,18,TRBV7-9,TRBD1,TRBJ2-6,CASSYPGQDRSGANVLTF,TGTGCCAGCAGCTATCCGGGACAGGACCGCTCTGGGGCCAACGTCCTGACTTTC
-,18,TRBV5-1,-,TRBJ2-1,CASSLLGTSWGSYNEQFF,TGCGCCAGCAGCTTGTTAGGGACTTCCTGGGGCTCCTACAATGAGCAGTTCTTC
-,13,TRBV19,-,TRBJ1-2,CASSSRGFYGYTF,TGTGCCAGTAGTTCCAGAGGGTTTTATGGCTACACCTTC
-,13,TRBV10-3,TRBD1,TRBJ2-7,CAIPGQGGHEQYF,TGTGCCATTCCTGGACAGGGTGGCCACGAGCAGTACTTC